The present T cell receptor beta chain was sequenced within a study of T cells in Graves' hyperthyroidism and ophthalmopathy. Study findings and constraints: A 13 V-J model separated ophthalmopathy from stable hyperthyroidism.

Germline V gene sequence: CDR1 SNHLY, CDR2 FYNNEI. CDR3 length equals 15 residues. Points on this clonotype: Its target is not known. Since a much larger clone is just one base distant, this may be a read error.

Amplification targeted TCR beta CDR3 regions from RNA transcripts. Carried out on the TCR CDR3, a first-round RT-PCR used the HTBI primer set. MiXCR, run by TCRdb on the multiplex PCR reads, gives a single entry per CDR3 protein. The table lists over 400,000 distinct CDR3 sequences, roughly 14% of them singletons, with about 13% in the top ten. Diagnoses were established using clinical symptoms, serum thyroxine and TRAb, thyroid ultrasound and orbital computed tomography. The receptor was isolated from a man between 18 and 35 years old with Graves' ophthalmopathy. The chain has TRBV2 and TRBJ2-2, with 7 bases lining up with TRBD1. The source material was blood. The CDR3, as DNA: TGTGCCAGCGGTGAAGGGACAGCGAACACCGGGGAGCTGTTTTTT. Translated: CASGEGTANTGELFF.